Shown below are 26 T cell receptor beta chains from a single sample sequenced in a study of regulatory T cells in long-lasting Graves disease. Arm-PCR of CDR3 regions with iRepertoire HTBI primers generated TCR beta libraries. One entry per CDR3 protein results from TCRdb running MiXCR on the multiplex PCR reads. This table has 530,000 or so distinct CDR3 sequences, approximately 16% appearing once. The time point: newly diagnosed GD, antithyroid drugs for less than 3 months. RNA isolated from PBMCs was used to make the TCR library. The sample was also reused in another study, on T cells in Graves' hyperthyroidism and ophthalmopathy.

The input for sequencing was peripheral blood mononuclear cells (PBMCs), taken at new diagnosis, from a patient treated with antithyroid drugs. The receptor set was obtained from a man aged 18 to 29 with Graves disease.

The chain carries TRBV5-1 and TRBJ1-1; perhaps TRBD1 as D (6 bases). CDR3 size: 16 residues. The germline V and J ends were trimmed by 3 bases and 0 bases, with 15 bases remaining between them. Germline loops: CDR1 SGHRS, CDR2 YFSETQ. The DNA for the CDR3 is TGCGCCAGCAGCTCGGACAGCCTAATTATGAACACTGAAGCTTTCTTT. Amino acid sequence: CASSSDSLIMNTEAFF.

This clonotype showed up just a few times. The chain uses TRBV28 and TRBJ1-5, with D possibly being TRBD1 (6 bases). CDR3 length: 13 amino acids. From germline, CDR1 is MDHEN and CDR2 SYDVKM. V was trimmed by 2 bases and J by 11 bases, leaving 13 bases between them. The CDR3 loop is CASSLGWAGAQHF. The CDR3 nucleotides are TGTGCCAGCAGTTTAGGTTGGGCAGGGGCCCAGCATTTT.

This chain's CDR3 is CASSTTLKPSYEQYF. The CDR3 DNA follows: TGTGCCAGCAGCACCACTTTGAAGCCCTCCTACGAGCAGTACTTC. The genes are TRBV7-8 and TRBJ2-7; D gene unclear. The CDR3 is 15 residues long. The V end was cut by 5 bases, the J end by 0 bases, with 14 bases between. Germline values: CDR1 SGHVS, CDR2 FQNEAQ.

This clonotype was seen ten or more times. CDR3 region: CASRKSGTSNEQFF. DNA for the CDR3: TGTGCCAGCAGAAAATCCGGGACTAGCAATGAGCAGTTCTTC. V and J are TRBV2 and TRBJ2-1, with 8 bases that match TRBD2. CDR1 is SNHLY, CDR2 FYNNEI, per germline. This CDR3 contains 14 residues. V lost 6 bases and J lost 6; bases outside the gene matches: 7.

This clonotype was recorded at least ten times. This chain connects TRBV20-1 to TRBJ2-1, with 9 bases matching TRBD1. The junction had 7 bases not matched to a gene; V was cut back by 1 base and J by 9 bases. The CDR3 extends over 14 amino acids. In germline, CDR1 is DFQATT, CDR2 SNEGSKA (reference sequence). The CDR3 protein is CSARVGQGRFEQFF. The DNA of the CDR3 is TGCAGTGCTAGAGTCGGACAGGGGAGGTTTGAGCAGTTCTTC.

In the case of this clonotype: A much larger clone differs from this one at a single base, so this may be a read error. The V gene is TRBV30, the J gene TRBJ1-1, with D hard to call. Looked up from germline, CDR1 is GTSNPN and CDR2 is SVGIG (reference sequence). The CDR3 covers 11 residues. V lost 6 bases, J lost 2 bases, and 7 bases lay in between. CDR3 nucleotide sequence: TGTGCCTGTCGCGCCAACACTGAAGCTTTCTTT. Its protein is CACRANTEAFF.

Ten or more counts support this clonotype. The chain recombines TRBV29-1 with TRBJ2-7; 14 bases are a match to TRBD2. The CDR3 loop spans 16 amino acids. V lost 4 bases to trimming and J lost 4 bases; unmatched junction nucleotides: 9. CDR1 is SQVTM, CDR2 ANQGSEA, per germline. CDR3 DNA: TGCAGCGTTGTCACCGGGACTAGCGGGAGATCGTACGAGCAGTACTTC. Protein product: CSVVTGTSGRSYEQYF.

This clonotype showed up just a few times. The chain carries TRBV28 and TRBJ2-1; TRBD1 might be the D (5 bases). The CDR3 consists of 14 residues. Trimming cost V 2 bases and J 7 bases, with 12 bases left between them. CDR1 and CDR2 from the germline V gene are MDHEN and SYDVKM. DNA for the CDR3: TGTGCCAGCAGTTTAAGGGGAAATCGAAATGAGCAGTTCTTC. Protein: CASSLRGNRNEQFF.

This clonotype has just a few counts. The chain combines TRBV5-1 with TRBJ2-3, with TRBD1 matching 8 bases. CDR1 is SGHRS and CDR2 is YFSETQ in the germline V gene. The CDR3 spans 16 residues. V was pared by 3 bases and J by 5 bases, with 11 bases of the junction left unmatched. The CDR3 sequence: CASSWPSGGAKDTQYF. The CDR3 DNA reads as TGCGCCAGCAGCTGGCCCTCAGGGGGCGCAAAAGATACGCAGTATTTT.

The chain uses TRBV13 and TRBJ1-1; D possibly corresponds to TRBD1 (6 bases). The CDR3 is 15 amino acids. Germline V gene data show CDR1 as PRHDT and CDR2 as FYEKMQ (reference sequence). Trimming cost V 7 bases and J 7 bases, with 22 bases left between them. The CDR3: CASNPGGPLYGEAFF. CDR3 sequence (DNA): TGTGCCAGCAATCCCGGGGGGCCGCTTTACGGTGAAGCTTTCTTT.

The sample holds many counts of this clonotype. The CDR3 loop is CASSTGLAGASEQYF. As DNA, the CDR3 is TGTGCCAGCAGCACGGGACTAGCGGGGGCCTCCGAGCAGTACTTC. This chain joins TRBV7-6 and TRBJ2-7; 14 bases match TRBD2. CDR1 SGHVS and CDR2 FNYEAQ come from the germline V gene. With V trimmed by 5 bases and J by 6 bases, 6 bases remained unmatched. This CDR3 is 15 amino acids long.

This clonotype has a handful of counts. V and J are TRBV7-9 and TRBJ2-2; D gene unclear. Germline V gene sequence: CDR1 SEHNR, CDR2 FQNEAQ (reference sequence). V lost 3 bases to trimming and J lost 2 bases, with 7 bases between them. This CDR3 comprises 14 residues. CDR3 loop: CASSFWGNTGELFF. The CDR3 region has the DNA TGTGCCAGCAGCTTCTGGGGTAACACCGGGGAGCTGTTTTTT.

This clonotype was counted at least ten times. This sequence joins TRBV28 and TRBJ2-1, with D possibly TRBD1 on 6 matching bases. From germline, CDR1 is MDHEN and CDR2 SYDVKM. V was trimmed by 7 bases and J by 1 base, leaving 14 bases between them. The CDR3 contains 15 residues. The CDR3 is CASTWTVSSYNEQFF. DNA for the CDR3: TGTGCCAGCACCTGGACAGTCTCTTCCTACAATGAGCAGTTCTTC.

The chain joins TRBV6-1 to TRBJ2-3, with D perhaps assigned TRBD1 or TRBD2 (5 bases each). There are 15 residues in the CDR3. Trimming removed 6 bases at V and 2 bases at J, with 15 bases between. CDR1 is MNHNS, CDR2 SASEGT, per germline. CDR3 in DNA: TGTGCCAGCAGGGGGACCTACGGGTACACAGATACGCAGTATTTT. Protein product: CASRGTYGYTDTQYF.

This rearrangement joins TRBV6-1 to TRBJ1-3; D uncertain. V shed 5 bases and J shed 0 bases, with 11 bases lying between them. CDR3 length equals 15 residues. In germline, CDR1 is MNHNS, CDR2 SASEGT. CDR3 sequence (DNA): TGTGCCAGCAGTATAACAGCGAGCTCTGGAAACACCATATATTTT. Translating gives CASSITASSGNTIYF.

The J gene is TRBJ2-1, the V gene TRBV7-2, with D perhaps TRBD2 (5 bases). V gave up 5 bases and J gave up 0 bases, with 14 bases separating them. Germline-derived CDR1 and CDR2 are SGHTA and FQGNSA. The CDR3 length is 16 residues. The CDR3 protein is CASSPRRERSYNEQFF. CDR3 sequence (DNA): TGTGCCAGCAGCCCCCGAAGGGAGCGCTCCTACAATGAGCAGTTCTTC. Variable domain in full (rest from reference TRBV7-2 and TRBJ2-1): GAGVSQSPSNKVTEKGKDVELRCDPISGHTALYWYRQSLGQGLEFLIYFQGNSAPDKSGLPSDRFSAERTGGSVSTLTIQRTQQEDSAVYLCASSPRRERSYNEQFFGPGTRLTVL.

This clonotype was recorded a few times. The chain carries TRBV7-9 and TRBJ2-1; TRBD2 might be the D (5 bases). Trimming took 1 base from V and 13 from J, leaving 11 bases between them. Per the germline V gene, CDR1 is SEHNR and CDR2 is FQNEAQ (reference sequence). CDR3 length equals 12 residues. The chain's CDR3 is CASSLVSDSQFF. The CDR3, as DNA: TGTGCCAGCAGCTTAGTCTCGGACTCTCAGTTCTTC.

The chain uses TRBV20-1 and TRBJ2-1, with 7 nucleotides matching TRBD2. Trimming at V came to 0 bases and at J to 1 base, leaving 9 bases not matched to a gene. Looked up from germline, CDR1 is DFQATT and CDR2 is SNEGSKA (reference sequence). The CDR3 totals 17 residues. As DNA, the CDR3 is TGCAGTGCTAGAGATGAGGTTTGGGGGGGGTCCTACAATGAGCAGTTCTTC. It encodes CSARDEVWGGSYNEQFF.

DNA of the CDR3: TGTGCCAGCAGCTTAAGAGGTGGGGCTAGCGGCAACCAAGAGACCCAGTACTTC. As protein: CASSLRGGASGNQETQYF. V gene TRBV4-2 combines with J gene TRBJ2-5, with TRBD2 identical over 7 bases. J gave up 0 bases and V 5 bases, and 15 bases lay outside the gene matches. The V gene's germline CDR1 is LGHNA and CDR2 YNFKEQ. This CDR3 is 18 amino acids long.

This clonotype was observed many times. The chain employs TRBV2 and TRBJ2-7; no definite D call. Germline V gives CDR1 SNHLY, CDR2 FYNNEI. The germline V and J ends were trimmed by 3 bases and 0 bases, with 12 bases remaining between them. The CDR3 consists of 15 residues. This chain's CDR3 is CASSEGATFSYEQYF. DNA for the CDR3: TGTGCCAGCAGTGAGGGCGCTACTTTCTCCTACGAGCAGTACTTC.

Details on this clonotype: The CDR3 ends on some other residue instead of the conserved phenylalanine or tryptophan, so this is likely a read error. The rearrangement uses TRBV12-3 or TRBV12-4 and TRBJ2-2; D is possibly TRBD1 (5 bases). The CDR3 extends over 17 amino acids. Between the trimmed V and J ends, which lost 6 bases and 6 bases, there was a span of 23 bases. CDR3 sequence (DNA): TGTGCCAGCAGCCCAAGTACAGGCCCTAGTCGGGCCGGGGAGCTGTTTCTT. It is translated as CASSPSTGPSRAGELFL.

This clonotype was detected a few times. The chain has TRBV20-1 and TRBJ1-2, with TRBD1 identical over 7 bases. Unmatched junction bases numbered 5, after V lost 0 bases and J lost 1 base. The CDR3 loop spans 15 amino acids. The germline V gene has CDR1 DFQATT and CDR2 SNEGSKA (reference sequence). In nucleotides, the CDR3 is TGCAGTGCTAGAGATGGGACAGCCATTAACTATGGCTACACCTTC. This gives the protein CSARDGTAINYGYTF.

V gene TRBV27 combines with J gene TRBJ2-5; D may correspond to TRBD1 or TRBD2 (6 bases each). Germline loops: CDR1 MNHEY, CDR2 SMNVEV (reference sequence). CDR3 length equals 14 residues. V dropped 1 base and J dropped 5 bases, with 11 bases sitting between them. CDR3 region: CASSLLGGAETQYF. CDR3 sequence (DNA): TGTGCCAGCAGTTTATTGGGGGGCGCTGAGACCCAGTACTTC.

A word on this clonotype: The germline gene is not matched at one end of the junction; a read error may be the cause. The chain uses TRBV11-2 and TRBJ2-2, with 7 bases identical to TRBD2. The CDR3 length is 15 residues. CDR1 SGHAT and CDR2 FQNNGV come from the germline V gene. CDR3 in DNA: TGTGCCGGCAGCTTGTCTAGCGGGAACACCGGGGAGCTGTTTTTT. As protein: CAGSLSSGNTGELFF. Full variable domain (outside the CDR3, taken from reference TRBV11-2 and TRBJ2-2): EAGVAQSPRYKIIEKRQSVAFWCNPISGHATLYWYQQILGQGPKLLIQFQNNGVVDDSQLPKDRFSAERLKGVDSTLKIQPAKLEDSAVYLCAGSLSSGNTGELFFGEGSRLTVL.

The chain recombines TRBV3-1 with TRBJ2-2; D is perhaps TRBD1 or TRBD2 (5 bases each). Germline CDR1 reads LGHDT; CDR2 reads YNNKEL (reference sequence). The CDR3 sequence is 17 residues long. Deletions cut 0 bases from V and 12 bases from J, with 23 bases between. CDR3 nucleotide sequence: TGTGCCAGCAGCCAAGAACCCCCCAGGGTTGGACTGCGTAAGCTGTTTTTT. Translation: CASSQEPPRVGLRKLFF. Variable domain in full (rest from reference TRBV3-1 and TRBJ2-2): DTAVSQTPKYLVTQMGNDKSIKCEQNLGHDTMYWYKQDSKKFLKIMFSYNNKELIINETVPNRFSPKSPDKAHLNLHINSLELGDSAVYFCASSQEPPRVGLRKLFFGEGSRLTVL.

This clonotype has a count of ten or more. The chain uses TRBV27 and TRBJ2-7, with TRBD1 identical over 8 bases. CDR1 and CDR2 (germline): MNHEY, SMNVEV (reference sequence). The CDR3 runs to 17 residues. The V gene end was trimmed by 5 bases and the J gene end by 3 bases; junction bases not matched to a gene: 15. In DNA, the CDR3 is TGTGCCAGCAGTCCCCGAGAGGGACAGGCTAGACTCTACGAGCAGTACTTC. Protein product: CASSPREGQARLYEQYF.